This T cell receptor beta chain was captured in a study of molecular identifiers for immune sequencing clone quantification. Study overall: Replicate runs used RNA from approximately 20,000 or 100,000 naive CD8 cells, which was split five ways into aliquots, and four of those aliquots were then sequenced.

In regard to this clonotype: Its antigen remains unidentified.

Study outcomes and limitations: Jurkat TCR RNA spiked in from one cell reportedly remained identifiable amid approximately 1 million naive cells. Clones that exceeded 20 RNA copies held over 98% of effector molecules, yet under 1% in naive cells.

TCRdb redid the calling of the PCR reads with MiXCR, one entry per CDR3 protein. The sample yields about 40,000 distinct CDR3 sequences, about 18% seen once. The sample taken for sequencing was naive CD8+ T cells from blood, with Jurkat cell RNA spiked in. The subset here: FACS-sorted CD8+CD4-CCR7+CD45RA+ naive T cells. The receptor's source is a human donor in good health. Some libraries in this study had Jurkat cell RNA spiked in.

The CDR3 bases are TGTGCCAGCAGTTTTACTAGCGGGAGTTTCAATGAGCAGTTCTTC. Translating gives CASSFTSGSFNEQFF. This chain connects TRBV6-5 to TRBJ2-1; 11 bases align to TRBD2. The J segment lost 6 bases and the V segment lost 4 bases, leaving 5 bases of the junction unmatched. The germline gives CDR1 MNHEY, CDR2 SVGAGI. The CDR3 is 15 amino acids.